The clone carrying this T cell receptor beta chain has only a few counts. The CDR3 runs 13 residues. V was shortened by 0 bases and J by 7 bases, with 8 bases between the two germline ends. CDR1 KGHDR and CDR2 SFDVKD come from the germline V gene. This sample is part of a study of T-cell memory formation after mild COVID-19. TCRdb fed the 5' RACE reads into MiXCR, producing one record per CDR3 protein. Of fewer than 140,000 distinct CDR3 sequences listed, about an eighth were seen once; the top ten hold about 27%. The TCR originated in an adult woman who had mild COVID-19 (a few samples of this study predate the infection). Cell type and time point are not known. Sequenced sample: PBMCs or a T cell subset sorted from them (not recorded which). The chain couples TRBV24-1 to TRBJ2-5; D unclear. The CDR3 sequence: CATSDLVVATQYF. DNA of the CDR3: TGTGCCACCAGTGATTTGGTAGTGGCGACCCAGTACTTC.